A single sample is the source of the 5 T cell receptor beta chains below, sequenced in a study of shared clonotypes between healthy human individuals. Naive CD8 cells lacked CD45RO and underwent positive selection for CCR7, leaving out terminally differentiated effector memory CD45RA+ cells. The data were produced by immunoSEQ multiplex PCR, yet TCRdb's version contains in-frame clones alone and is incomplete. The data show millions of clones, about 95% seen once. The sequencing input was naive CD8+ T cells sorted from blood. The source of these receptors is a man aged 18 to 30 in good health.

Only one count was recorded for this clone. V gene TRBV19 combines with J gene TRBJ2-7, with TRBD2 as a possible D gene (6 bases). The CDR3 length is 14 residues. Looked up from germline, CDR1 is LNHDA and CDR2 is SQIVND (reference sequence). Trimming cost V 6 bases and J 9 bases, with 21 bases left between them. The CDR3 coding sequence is TGTGCCAGTAGCCAACGGGGGACGCCTCAATGGCAGTACTTC. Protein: CASSQRGTPQWQYF.

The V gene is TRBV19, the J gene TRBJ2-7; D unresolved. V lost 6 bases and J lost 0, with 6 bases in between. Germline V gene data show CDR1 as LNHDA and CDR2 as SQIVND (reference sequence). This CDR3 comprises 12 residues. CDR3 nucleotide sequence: TGTGCCAGTAGGAGTAGCTCCTACGAGCAGTACTTC. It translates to CASRSSSYEQYF. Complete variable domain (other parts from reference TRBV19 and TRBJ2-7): DGGITQSPKYLFRKEGQNVTLSCEQNLNHDAMYWYRQDPGQGLRLIYYSQIVNDFQKGDIAEGYSVSREKKESFPLTVTSAQKNPTAFYLCASRSSSYEQYFGPGTRLTVT.

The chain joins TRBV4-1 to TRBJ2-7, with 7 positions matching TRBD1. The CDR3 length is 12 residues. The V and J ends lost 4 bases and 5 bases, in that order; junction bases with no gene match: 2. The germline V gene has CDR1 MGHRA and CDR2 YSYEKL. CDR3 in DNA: TGCGCCAGCAGCCTGACAGGGAACGAGCAGTACTTC. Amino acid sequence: CASSLTGNEQYF.

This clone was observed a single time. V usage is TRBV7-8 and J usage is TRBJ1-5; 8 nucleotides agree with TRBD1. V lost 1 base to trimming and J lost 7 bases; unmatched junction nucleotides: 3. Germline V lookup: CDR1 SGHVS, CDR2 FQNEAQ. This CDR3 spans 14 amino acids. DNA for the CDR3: TGTGCCAGCAGCTTAGGACAGGGGTTGCAGCCCCAGCATTTT. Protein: CASSLGQGLQPQHF.

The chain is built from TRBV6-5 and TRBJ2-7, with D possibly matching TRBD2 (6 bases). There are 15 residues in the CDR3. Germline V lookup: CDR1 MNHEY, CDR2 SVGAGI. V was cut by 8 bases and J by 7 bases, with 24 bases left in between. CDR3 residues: CASAFIGGSRREQYF. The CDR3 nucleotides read TGTGCCAGCGCTTTTATCGGGGGATCTAGGAGGGAGCAGTACTTC.